The T cell receptor (beta chain) described here comes from a study of Graves' ophthalmopathy and Graves' hyperthyroidism. This clonotype was picked up many times. The CDR3 spans 13 residues. Trimming cost V 3 bases and J 4 bases, with 6 bases left between them. Beta-chain TCR CDR3 regions were amplified from RNA transcripts. Amplification began with first-round RT-PCR using HTBI primers, then second-round multiplex PCR was performed. Each CDR3 protein is one row after TCRdb ran MiXCR on the multiplex PCR reads. The sample has around 40,000 distinct CDR3 sequences; 52% are singletons. The sequence was collected from an adult man with Graves' ophthalmopathy. J is TRBJ1-4 and V is TRBV12-3 or TRBV12-4; the D is unclear. Sequencing input: peripheral blood. Here the CDR3 DNA reads TGTGCCAGCAGTTTTTTGGGTAATGAAAAACTGTTTTTT. Encoded protein: CASSFLGNEKLFF.